Below are 29 T cell receptor beta chains sequenced from a single sample in a study of T cell changes during pregnancy in multiple sclerosis. Clones were read by immunoSEQ multiplex PCR, and TCRdb kept only the in-frame ones, dropping some. This sample has about 120,000 clones, with approximately 93% found just once. The specimen comprised peripheral blood, sampled before pregnancy. Every receptor here comes from a female donor with multiple sclerosis, enrolled in a pregnancy study.

The chain combines TRBV6-5 with TRBJ1-3; a possible D gene is TRBD1 (5 bases). Per the germline V gene, CDR1 is MNHEY and CDR2 is SVGAGI. Deletions cut 0 bases from V and 3 bases from J, with 9 bases between. This CDR3 has 15 amino acids. The CDR3 loop is CASSYSSQGGNTIYF. The CDR3 bases are TGTGCCAGCAGTTACTCCTCTCAGGGTGGAAACACCATATATTTT.

V is TRBV6-5 and J is TRBJ1-2; the D is unclear. V was cut by 6 bases and J by 5 bases, with 13 bases left in between. Germline-derived CDR1 and CDR2 are MNHEY and SVGAGI. This CDR3 region has 13 residues. In DNA form, the CDR3 reads TGTGCCAGCAGCCCCGCCGGAGGGTATGGCTACACCTTC. This sequence encodes CASSPAGGYGYTF.

The chain is built from TRBV5-4 and TRBJ1-3, with TRBD1 matching 7 bases. CDR3 length: 16 residues. After removal of 1 base from V and 0 bases from J, the junction contained 4 bases not matched to a gene. Germline V gene lookup returns CDR1 SGHNT and CDR2 YYREEE (reference sequence). CDR3 in amino acids: CASSLQGVSSGNTIYF. The CDR3 DNA reads as TGTGCCAGCAGCTTGCAGGGGGTGAGCTCTGGAAACACCATATATTTT.

This clone was seen once. The gene calls are TRBV18 and TRBJ2-1, with D maybe TRBD2 (6 bases). Trimming took off 3 bases at V and 0 bases at J, with 9 bases between the two ends. This CDR3 region has 15 residues. Germline-derived CDR1 and CDR2 are KGHSH and LQKENI. The CDR3 region is CASSPLGSSYNEQFF. Written as DNA, the CDR3 is TGTGCCAGCTCACCCCTCGGGAGCTCCTACAATGAGCAGTTCTTC.

As DNA, the CDR3 is TGTGCCAGCAGTCCCTTAGCGGGGGGCTACACCTTC. Its translation: CASSPLAGGYTF. The V gene is TRBV28, the J gene TRBJ1-2, with unresolved D. Per germline, CDR1 MDHEN and CDR2 SYDVKM. CDR3 length: 12 amino acids. V was cut by 5 bases and J by 8 bases, with 12 bases left in between.

This CDR3 reads CASSLGEFVSYGYTF. CDR3 sequence (DNA): TGTGCCAGCAGCTTGGGAGAGTTTGTTAGCTATGGCTACACCTTC. The chain uses TRBV5-4 and TRBJ1-2; D is undetermined. The CDR3 has 15 residues. The germline gives CDR1 SGHNT, CDR2 YYREEE (reference sequence). V was pared by 0 bases and J by 4 bases, with 13 bases between.

This chain uses TRBV5-1 with TRBJ2-7, with D possibly being TRBD1 (6 bases). Per germline, CDR1 SGHRS and CDR2 YFSETQ. V shed 0 bases and J shed 3 bases, with 13 bases lying between them. The CDR3 is made up of 15 amino acids. The CDR3 bases are TGCGCCAGCAGCTTGGCCGGTGGACAGATCTACGAGCAGTACTTC. It encodes CASSLAGGQIYEQYF.

The chain has TRBV27 and TRBJ1-3; D gene uncertain. CDR1 and CDR2 (germline): MNHEY, SMNVEV (reference sequence). V gave up 0 bases and J gave up 4 bases, with 7 bases separating them. CDR3 size: 14 residues. Here the CDR3 reads CASSLSGGGNTIYF. Here the CDR3 DNA reads TGTGCCAGCAGTTTATCGGGAGGGGGAAACACCATATATTTT.

This chain joins TRBV6-6 and TRBJ2-3; D remains ambiguous. V lost 2 bases and J lost 6, with 3 bases in between. There are 11 residues in the CDR3. Germline V gives CDR1 MNHNY, CDR2 SVGAGI (reference sequence). CDR3: CASSYRDTQYF. The CDR3 DNA reads TGTGCCAGCAGTTACCGGGATACGCAGTATTTT.

V is TRBV15 and J is TRBJ2-2, with D possibly TRBD1 on 6 matching bases. Germline V gives CDR1 LNHNV, CDR2 YYDKDF (reference sequence). The CDR3 runs to 15 residues. V was shortened by 0 bases and J by 5 bases, with 10 bases between the two germline ends. The CDR3 region has the DNA TGTGCCACCAGCAGAGATGGGCAGGGGACCGGGGAGCTGTTTTTT. It specifies CATSRDGQGTGELFF.

V gene TRBV28 combines with J gene TRBJ1-2; tentative D call: TRBD1 (5 bases). The V gene lost 9 bases and the J gene lost 5 bases, with 10 bases spanning the gap. The CDR3 spans 11 residues. Germline loops: CDR1 MDHEN, CDR2 SYDVKM. The CDR3 loop reads CASSGRYGYTF. CDR3 DNA sequence: TGTGCCAGTTCAGGGAGGTATGGCTACACCTTC.

This rearrangement joins TRBV30 to TRBJ1-3, with 8 bases fitting TRBD1. The CDR3 covers 13 residues. Germline V gene lookup returns CDR1 GTSNPN and CDR2 SVGIG (reference sequence). The trim removed 7 bases at V and 1 base at J, leaving 3 bases unmatched. CDR3 coding DNA: TGTGCCTCGACAGGGGAATCTGGAAACACCATATATTTT. It specifies CASTGESGNTIYF.

This chain links TRBV11-2 with TRBJ1-2; no clear D gene. Trimming pared 2 bases from V and 3 bases from J, leaving 7 bases between. This CDR3 has 13 amino acids. Germline V gene lookup returns CDR1 SGHAT and CDR2 FQNNGV. CDR3 in amino acids: CASSLTSDYGYTF. CDR3 bases: TGTGCCAGCAGCTTAACGTCAGACTATGGCTACACCTTC.

The chain combines TRBV9 with TRBJ2-1, with 14 bases that match TRBD2. The trim removed 3 bases at V and 9 bases at J, leaving 8 bases unmatched. The CDR3 loop spans 16 amino acids. The germline CDR1 and CDR2 sequences are SGDLS and YYNGEE. The CDR3 is CASSGSTSGRATEQFF. DNA for the CDR3: TGTGCCAGCAGCGGCTCGACTAGCGGGAGGGCTACTGAGCAGTTCTTC.

The V gene is TRBV5-1, the J gene TRBJ1-2, with D maybe TRBD1 (6 bases). Germline values: CDR1 SGHRS, CDR2 YFSETQ. The CDR3 extends over 18 amino acids. V lost 3 bases and J 2 bases, leaving 23 bases between the germline ends. The DNA of the CDR3 is TGCGCCAGCAGCTCTTCCCTTCAGGGGCGCGGAGAGAACTATGGCTACACCTTC. Encoded protein: CASSSSLQGRGENYGYTF.

The gene calls are TRBV7-6 and TRBJ1-1, with D tentatively TRBD1 (6 bases). The V end was cut by 3 bases, the J end by 1 base, with 9 bases between. CDR1 is SGHVS, CDR2 FNYEAQ, per germline. The CDR3 covers 14 residues. CDR3 in DNA: TGTGCCAGCAGCTTTCGAGGGGGGAACACTGAAGCTTTCTTT. Amino acid sequence: CASSFRGGNTEAFF.

The chain uses TRBV28 and TRBJ1-4, with D hard to call. Germline lookup yields CDR1 MDHEN and CDR2 SYDVKM. Trimming pared 5 bases from V and 8 bases from J, leaving 18 bases between. The CDR3 is 15 residues long. CDR3 sequence reads: CASSTRAPLEEKLFF. The CDR3 DNA sequence: TGTGCCAGCAGTACGCGGGCCCCACTGGAAGAAAAACTGTTTTTT.

The chain couples TRBV5-8 to TRBJ2-5; D is ambiguous. The CDR3 runs 11 residues. Germline CDR1 SGHTS, CDR2 YDEGEE. V was trimmed by 4 bases and J by 5 bases, leaving 6 bases between them. The DNA for the CDR3 is TGTGCCAGCAGCCTTCCCGAGACCCAGTACTTC. Translated, it gives CASSLPETQYF.

The rearrangement uses TRBV5-1 and TRBJ1-1, with 10 bases matching TRBD1. V trimming: 4 bases; J trimming: 4 bases; junction bases outside the gene matches: 10. Germline lookup yields CDR1 SGHRS and CDR2 YFSETQ. The CDR3 length is 16 residues. The CDR3 DNA reads TGCGCCAGCAGCCTAATAACGGGACAGGGGTTCACTGAAGCTTTCTTT. It codes for CASSLITGQGFTEAFF.

This clone was observed once. The chain uses TRBV29-1 and TRBJ1-1, with 8 bases that match TRBD1. The CDR3 runs 13 residues. CDR1 and CDR2 (germline): SQVTM, ANQGSEA. Trimming cost V 4 bases and J 10 bases; bases outside gene matches: 11. The DNA of the CDR3 is TGCAGCGTTGGGGGGGGGCAGGGGGCTTCAGCTTTCTTT. Encoded protein: CSVGGGQGASAFF.

CDR3 nucleotides: TGTGCCAGCAGTCCAGATCCGGGCAGGGGATCGTTGGGCATTCAGTACTTC. This encodes CASSPDPGRGSLGIQYF. The V and J genes are TRBV28 and TRBJ2-4; D is possibly TRBD1 (6 bases). The CDR3 is made up of 17 amino acids. Trimming removed 5 bases from V and 9 bases from J, with 26 bases in between. Germline CDR1 reads MDHEN; CDR2 reads SYDVKM.

This chain joins TRBV6-1 and TRBJ1-2; 7 nucleotides line up with TRBD1. This CDR3 has 17 amino acids. J lost 2 bases, V lost 4 bases, and 13 bases had no gene match. Germline-derived CDR1 and CDR2 are MNHNS and SASEGT. CDR3 nucleotide sequence: TGTGCCAGCAGTGCGTACCCCACAGGGGTAGGGAACTATGGCTACACCTTC. Its protein product is CASSAYPTGVGNYGYTF.

The J gene is TRBJ1-1, the V gene TRBV10-3; D is perhaps TRBD1 (6 bases). V shed 6 bases and J shed 5 bases, with 10 bases lying between them. The CDR3 covers 12 residues. Germline CDR1 and CDR2: ENHRY and SYGVKD. CDR3 region: CAIRDDRTEAFF. The CDR3 DNA reads as TGTGCCATCAGAGATGACAGGACTGAAGCTTTCTTT.

V and J are TRBV10-3 and TRBJ1-1, with D perhaps TRBD1 (6 bases). V was clipped by 6 bases and J by 7 bases, with 9 bases between them. Germline CDR1 is ENHRY and CDR2 is SYGVKD. The CDR3 runs to 11 residues. This CDR3 reads CAIRGGGEAFF. CDR3 in DNA: TGTGCCATCAGGGGAGGGGGTGAAGCTTTCTTT.

The rearrangement joins TRBV5-1 to TRBJ1-3; 9 nucleotides agree with TRBD1. The V gene's germline CDR1 is SGHRS and CDR2 YFSETQ. The CDR3 is 14 residues long. V lost 3 bases to trimming and J lost 4 bases; unmatched junction nucleotides: 2. The CDR3 loop is CASSSGTGGNTIYF. CDR3 nucleotides: TGCGCCAGCAGCTCCGGGACAGGGGGAAACACCATATATTTT. The full variable domain, with the rest looked up from reference TRBV5-1 and TRBJ1-3, is KAGVTQTPRYLIKTRGQQVTLSCSPISGHRSVSWYQQTPGQGLQFLFEYFSETQRNKGNFPGRFSGRQFSNSRSEMNVSTLELGDSALYLCASSSGTGGNTIYFGEGSWLTVV.

This clone showed up just once. The gene calls are TRBV5-5 and TRBJ1-2; the D gene is possibly TRBD1 (6 bases). V was cut by 0 bases and J by 0 bases, with 9 bases left in between. The CDR3 covers 15 residues. Germline values: CDR1 SGHKS, CDR2 YYEKEE (reference sequence). The CDR3 coding sequence is TGTGCCAGCAGCTTGGAAGAGGGGGCTAACTATGGCTACACCTTC. Protein sequence: CASSLEEGANYGYTF.

The chain has TRBV5-4 and TRBJ2-2; tentatively, D is TRBD1 (6 bases). The CDR3 is made up of 14 amino acids. Trimming pared 4 bases from V and 4 bases from J, leaving 11 bases between. Germline V lookup: CDR1 SGHNT, CDR2 YYREEE (reference sequence). CDR3 DNA: TGTGCCAGCAGCATGGGACAATCCACCGGGGAGCTGTTTTTT. This gives the protein CASSMGQSTGELFF.

The chain combines TRBV25-1 with TRBJ2-3, with 8 bases identical to TRBD2. The trim removed 5 bases at V and 0 bases at J, leaving 1 base unmatched. The CDR3 runs 14 residues. Per the germline V gene, CDR1 is MGHDK and CDR2 is SYGVNS. In DNA, the CDR3 is TGTGCCAGCAGTTCTAGCGGGAGCACAGATACGCAGTATTTT. It translates to CASSSSGSTDTQYF.

This rearrangement joins TRBV9 to TRBJ2-2, with 15 bases fitting TRBD2. V shed 1 base and J 5 bases; nucleotides not matched to a gene: 3. The CDR3 runs 17 residues. The V gene's germline CDR1 is SGDLS and CDR2 YYNGEE. The CDR3 protein is CASSVTGTSGRTGELFF. The DNA of the CDR3 is TGTGCCAGCAGCGTAACCGGGACTAGCGGGAGGACCGGGGAGCTGTTTTTT. The entire variable domain, with the rest obtained from reference TRBV9 and TRBJ2-2, is as follows: DSGVTQTPKHLITATGQRVTLRCSPRSGDLSVYWYQQSLDQGLQFLIQYYNGEERAKGNILERFSAQQFPDLHSELNLSSLELGDSALYFCASSVTGTSGRTGELFFGEGSRLTVL.